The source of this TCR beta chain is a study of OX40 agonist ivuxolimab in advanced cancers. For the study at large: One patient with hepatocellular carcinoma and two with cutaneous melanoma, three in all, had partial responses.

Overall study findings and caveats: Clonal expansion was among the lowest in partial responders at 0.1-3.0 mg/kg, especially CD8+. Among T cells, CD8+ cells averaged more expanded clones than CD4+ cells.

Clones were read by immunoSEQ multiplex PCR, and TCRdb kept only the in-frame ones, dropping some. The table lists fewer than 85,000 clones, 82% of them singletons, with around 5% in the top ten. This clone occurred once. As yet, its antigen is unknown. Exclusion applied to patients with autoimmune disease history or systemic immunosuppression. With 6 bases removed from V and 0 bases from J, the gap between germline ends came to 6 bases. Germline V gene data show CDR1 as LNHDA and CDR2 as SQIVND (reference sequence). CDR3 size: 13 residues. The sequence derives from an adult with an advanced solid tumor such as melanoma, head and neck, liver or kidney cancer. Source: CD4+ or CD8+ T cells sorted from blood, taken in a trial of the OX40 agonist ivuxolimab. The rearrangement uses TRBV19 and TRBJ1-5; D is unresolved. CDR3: CASSPNSNQPQHF. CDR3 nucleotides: TGTGCCAGTAGCCCAAATAGCAATCAGCCCCAGCATTTT. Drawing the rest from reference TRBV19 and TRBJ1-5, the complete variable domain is DGGITQSPKYLFRKEGQNVTLSCEQNLNHDAMYWYRQDPGQGLRLIYYSQIVNDFQKGDIAEGYSVSREKKESFPLTVTSAQKNPTAFYLCASSPNSNQPQHFGDGTRLSIL.